In this sample, the clone carrying this T cell receptor (beta chain) turned up many times. No antigen is known for it. From germline, CDR1 is DFQATT and CDR2 SNEGSKA (reference sequence). V lost 5 bases and J 1 base, leaving 11 bases between the germline ends. This CDR3 has 13 residues. RNA transcripts served as the template for amplifying TCR beta CDR3 regions. First-round RT-PCR with HTBI primers amplified the TCR CDR3 region. TCRdb ran MiXCR on the multiplex PCR reads and lists one entry per CDR3 protein. The sample lists a few hundred thousand distinct CDR3 sequences, about 15% occurring once. The data stem from a study of T cells in Graves' hyperthyroidism and ophthalmopathy. Study-level results: Among thyroid clonotypes expanded above 0.001, most also appeared in blood. Stable hyperthyroidism was told apart from ophthalmopathy by a model built on 13 V-J features.

A lack of ophthalmopathy progression within 18 months defined stable Graves' hyperthyroidism. The study enrolled patients aged 18 to 65 with newly diagnosed hyperthyroidism of under 2 months' duration. The chain joins TRBV20-1 to TRBJ2-5; D remains unclear. Specimen: blood. This clonotype was obtained from a woman aged 18-29 years with Graves' hyperthyroidism. This CDR3 reads CSAASRFQETQYF. CDR3 nucleotides: TGCAGTGCTGCGTCGAGGTTCCAAGAGACCCAGTACTTC.